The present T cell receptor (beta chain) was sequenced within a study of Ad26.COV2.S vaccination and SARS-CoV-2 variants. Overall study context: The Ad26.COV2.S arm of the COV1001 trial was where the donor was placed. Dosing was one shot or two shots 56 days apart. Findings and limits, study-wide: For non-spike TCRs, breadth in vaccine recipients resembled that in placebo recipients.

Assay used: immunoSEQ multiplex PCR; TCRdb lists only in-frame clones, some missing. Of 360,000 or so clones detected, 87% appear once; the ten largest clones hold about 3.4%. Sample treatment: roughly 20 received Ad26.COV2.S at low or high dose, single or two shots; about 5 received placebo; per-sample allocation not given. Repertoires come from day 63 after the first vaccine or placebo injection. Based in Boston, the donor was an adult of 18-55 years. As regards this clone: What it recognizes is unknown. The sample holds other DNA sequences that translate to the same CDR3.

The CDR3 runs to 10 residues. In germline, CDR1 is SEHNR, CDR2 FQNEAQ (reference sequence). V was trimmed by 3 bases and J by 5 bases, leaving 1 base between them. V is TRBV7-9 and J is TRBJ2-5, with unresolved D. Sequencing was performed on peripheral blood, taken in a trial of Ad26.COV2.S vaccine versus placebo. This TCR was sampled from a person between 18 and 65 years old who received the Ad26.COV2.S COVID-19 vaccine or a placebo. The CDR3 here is CASSFETQYF. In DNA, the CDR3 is TGTGCCAGCAGCTTCGAGACCCAGTACTTC.